Listed here is a single T cell receptor beta chain. Its antigen is still unknown. This entry is derived from a study of OX40 agonist ivuxolimab in advanced cancers. CDR1 is MNHEY, CDR2 SMNVEV, per germline (reference sequence). V lost 6 bases and J lost 0; bases outside the gene matches: 7. CDR3 size: 16 residues. Sequencing used immunoSEQ multiplex PCR; TCRdb keeps in-frame clones, though not all of them. The sample carries approximately 45,000 clones, roughly 94% recorded once. Study observations and caveats: Relative to CD4+, CD8+ T cells held more expanded clones on average. Researchers did not determine the expanded peripheral T cells' antigen specificity.

The genes are TRBV27 and TRBJ2-3, with 9 bases matching TRBD1. This receptor was taken from an adult with an advanced solid tumor such as melanoma, head and neck, liver or kidney cancer. The sequences come from CD4+ or CD8+ T cells sorted from blood, collected in a trial of the OX40 agonist ivuxolimab. CDR3 sequence (DNA): TGTGCCAGCAGGCACGGGACAGGGCTTAGCACAGATACGCAGTATTTT. This translates into CASRHGTGLSTDTQYF.